This paragraph reports one T cell receptor beta chain. The sample belongs to a study of blood T cell repertoires in COVID-19. Whole-study context: The United States, Italy and Spain were the sources of the acute and convalescent COVID-19 samples.

The data were produced by immunoSEQ multiplex PCR, yet TCRdb's version contains in-frame clones alone and is incomplete. The sample shows 200,000 or so clones, 70% to 90% of them seen only once. The length of the CDR3 is 12 residues. Between the trimmed V and J ends, which lost 1 base and 14 bases, there was a span of 12 bases. Germline loops: CDR1 SGHAT, CDR2 FQNNGV. The chain recombines TRBV11-2 with TRBJ2-1, with no clear D. The clonotype was recovered from a man aged 25 to 40 with COVID-19, enrolled during active disease. Input material: peripheral blood. CDR3 protein: CASSLVHFRKFF. The CDR3 nucleotides read TGTGCCAGCAGCTTAGTGCACTTCCGCAAGTTCTTC.